This T cell receptor (beta chain) was sequenced in a study of CD8 T cell repertoires and HIV-1 epitope variants. The CDR3 runs to 15 residues. With 4 bases clipped from V and 5 bases from J, the junction kept 7 bases outside the gene matches. Germline V lookup: CDR1 SGHDT, CDR2 YYEEEE. About this clone: Antigen: not known.

Study findings and constraints: Five clonotypes recognized Nef KF9, one HW9, none TAALDMSHF.

The protocol was immunoSEQ multiplex PCR, while the TCRdb copy is restricted to in-frame clones and leaves out a portion. This table holds 4,500 to 5,000 clones, 66% found once. The chain joins TRBV5-6 to TRBJ2-5, with 11 bases identical to TRBD1. Material for sequencing was cultured CD8+ T cells derived from PBMCs. The clonotype originates from a male donor with HIV. Here the CDR3 DNA reads TGTGCCAGCAGCCCACCGGACAGGGGGCTCGAGACCCAGTACTTC. It encodes CASSPPDRGLETQYF.